Each of the 18 T cell receptor beta chains below was sequenced from the same sample in a study of blood T cell repertoires in COVID-19. Using immunoSEQ multiplex PCR, the repertoire was profiled, and TCRdb retains in-frame clones only, with some absent. The sample includes about 240,000 clones, 75% to 85% of them seen just once. The sample was peripheral blood. The origin of the receptors is a woman aged 55-70 years with active or convalescent COVID-19.

The chain joins TRBV29-1 to TRBJ2-7; D might be TRBD1 (6 bases). V shed 2 bases and J shed 2 bases, with 16 bases lying between them. This CDR3 spans 15 amino acids. Germline lookup yields CDR1 SQVTM and CDR2 ANQGSEA. In DNA form, the CDR3 reads TGCAGCGTTGAATTACCGGTACAGGGTACCTACGAGCAGTACTTC. Translated: CSVELPVQGTYEQYF.

The gene calls are TRBV29-1 and TRBJ2-5, with 7 bases that match TRBD2. V shed 5 bases, J shed 4 bases, and the junction held 7 bases outside the gene matches. This CDR3 is built from 13 residues. The germline CDR1 and CDR2 sequences are SQVTM and ANQGSEA. CDR3 residues: CSVLRDYPETQYF. CDR3 in DNA: TGCAGCGTTCTCCGGGACTACCCAGAGACCCAGTACTTC.

This clone was observed a handful of times. This sequence joins TRBV6-5 and TRBJ2-7, with TRBD2 identical over 7 bases. Germline assignment: CDR1 MNHEY and CDR2 SVGAGI. The CDR3 spans 15 residues. V lost 8 bases, J lost 0 bases, and 10 bases stayed unmatched. The CDR3 nucleotides read TGTGCCAGCCGGGGAGGGGACCCGAGCTCCTACGAGCAGTACTTC. This sequence encodes CASRGGDPSSYEQYF.

The rearrangement uses TRBV5-1 and TRBJ2-2; TRBD1 might be the D (5 bases). Trimming removed 3 bases at V and 4 bases at J, with 13 bases between. The CDR3 has 15 residues. Germline V gives CDR1 SGHRS, CDR2 YFSETQ. The CDR3 reads CASSYLTGSTGELFF. For the CDR3, the DNA is TGCGCCAGCAGCTACCTCACAGGATCCACCGGGGAGCTGTTTTTT.

The chain joins TRBV10-3 to TRBJ2-1; 10 bases map to TRBD1. Germline V gene sequence: CDR1 ENHRY, CDR2 SYGVKD. Trimming at V came to 3 bases and at J to 6 bases, leaving 2 bases not matched to a gene. CDR3 length equals 14 residues. The CDR3 DNA sequence: TGTGCCATCAGTGATCGGACAGGGGGCAATGAGCAGTTCTTC. Translating it yields CAISDRTGGNEQFF.

The gene calls are TRBV6-6 and TRBJ2-2; D is perhaps TRBD1 (5 bases). Germline V lookup: CDR1 MNHNY, CDR2 SVGAGI (reference sequence). CDR3 length: 14 amino acids. Between the trimmed V and J ends, which lost 6 bases and 2 bases, there was a span of 10 bases. CDR3 nucleotide sequence: TGTGCCAGCAGCAGGGCACGAAACACCGGGGAGCTGTTTTTT. It specifies CASSRARNTGELFF.

The V and J genes are TRBV5-6 and TRBJ1-6; TRBD1 aligns across 9 bases. After removal of 1 base from V and 7 bases from J, the junction contained 3 bases not matched to a gene. The CDR3 sequence is 15 residues long. Germline assignment: CDR1 SGHDT and CDR2 YYEEEE. CDR3: CASSLRTGANSPLHF. In DNA form, the CDR3 reads TGTGCCAGCAGCTTGAGGACAGGGGCGAATTCACCCCTCCACTTT.

This clone was picked up one time. The J gene is TRBJ2-2, the V gene TRBV9; 11 bases match TRBD1. This CDR3 region has 16 residues. Germline lookup yields CDR1 SGDLS and CDR2 YYNGEE. J lost 5 bases, V lost 3 bases, and 6 bases had no gene match. CDR3 nucleotide sequence: TGTGCCAGCAGCGCACAGGACAGGGGGCGTACCGGGGAGCTGTTTTTT. It translates to CASSAQDRGRTGELFF.

The rearrangement uses TRBV7-8 and TRBJ1-5; no reliable D call. Per the germline V gene, CDR1 is SGHVS and CDR2 is FQNEAQ. Trimming stripped 4 bases from V and 0 bases from J, with 10 bases between. The CDR3 is made up of 15 amino acids. The chain's CDR3 is CASSSRVNSNQPQHF. The CDR3 DNA is TGTGCCAGCAGCTCCCGAGTGAATAGCAATCAGCCCCAGCATTTT.

The chain carries TRBV3-1 (or the pseudogene TRBV3-2) and TRBJ2-1; the D gene is possibly TRBD1 (6 bases). Germline V gene data show CDR1 as LGHDT and CDR2 as YNNKEL (reference sequence). This CDR3 is built from 16 residues. Between the trimmed V and J ends, which lost 7 bases and 2 bases, there was a span of 18 bases. The CDR3 loop reads CASTLGTLTPYNEQFF. Here the CDR3 DNA reads TGTGCCAGCACCCTCGGGACACTAACTCCCTACAATGAGCAGTTCTTC.

This clone was seen only a few times. The chain carries TRBV6-5 and TRBJ2-7, with 9 bases that match TRBD1. This CDR3 comprises 13 residues. The germline CDR1 and CDR2 sequences are MNHEY and SVGAGI. Trimming took 6 bases from V and 7 from J; bases not matched to a gene: 7. The CDR3 loop is CASSPGQGGEQYF. Written as DNA, the CDR3 is TGTGCCAGCAGCCCGGGACAGGGAGGAGAGCAGTACTTC.

The chain has TRBV11-2 and TRBJ1-3, with D uncertain. CDR1 SGHAT and CDR2 FQNNGV come from the germline V gene. V was trimmed by 3 bases and J by 0 bases, leaving 15 bases between them. There are 17 residues in the CDR3. CDR3 bases: TGTGCCAGCAGCTTGCCGTGGGCCGGCCTCTCTGGAAACACCATATATTTT. Its translation: CASSLPWAGLSGNTIYF.

This clone was seen only a few times. The rearrangement joins TRBV6-5 to TRBJ2-7; D is possibly TRBD1 (5 bases). This CDR3 has 13 amino acids. Germline V CDR1 and CDR2: MNHEY, SVGAGI. V lost 5 bases and J 7 bases, leaving 15 bases between the germline ends. Here the CDR3 reads CASSHRAKGEQYF. The CDR3 DNA sequence: TGTGCCAGCAGTCACCGGGCCAAGGGGGAGCAGTACTTC.

V gene TRBV4-3 combines with J gene TRBJ1-4, with D possibly TRBD1 on 5 matching bases. Germline loops: CDR1 LGHNA, CDR2 YSLEER. The CDR3 contains 17 residues. V lost 1 base and J 8 bases, leaving 20 bases between the germline ends. The CDR3 coding sequence is TGCGCCAGCAGCCAAGTAGCGGGGCCCCATAGAAAGGAAAAACTGTTTTTT. It encodes CASSQVAGPHRKEKLFF.

The gene calls are TRBV7-8 and TRBJ2-7; no definite D call. The CDR3 is made up of 11 amino acids. In germline, CDR1 is SGHVS, CDR2 FQNEAQ. The V end lost 5 bases, the J end lost 2 bases, and 4 bases lay between the germline ends. The CDR3 DNA reads TGTGCCAGCAGCCGCGCCTACGAGCAGTACTTC. Translated: CASSRAYEQYF.

DNA of the CDR3: TGTGCCAGCAGTCCTCGGGGGGGCATCTACGAGCAGTACTTC. Translation gives CASSPRGGIYEQYF. The V and J genes are TRBV6-5 and TRBJ2-7, with 8 bases fitting TRBD2. The germline CDR1 and CDR2 sequences are MNHEY and SVGAGI. The CDR3 is 14 residues long. V shed 5 bases, J shed 3 bases, and the junction held 6 bases outside the gene matches.

This clone has only a few counts. The rearrangement links TRBV27 to TRBJ1-6; 8 bases agree with TRBD1. This CDR3 is 14 amino acids long. Germline V lookup: CDR1 MNHEY, CDR2 SMNVEV (reference sequence). With 8 bases clipped from V and 8 bases from J, the junction kept 8 bases outside the gene matches. CDR3 DNA sequence: TGTGCCAGCGGTTCGACAGGGGTTTATTCACCCCTCCACTTT. This encodes CASGSTGVYSPLHF.

The chain combines TRBV9 with TRBJ2-2, with 7 bases matching TRBD2. The CDR3 loop spans 14 amino acids. The V segment lost 6 bases and the J segment 2 bases; nucleotides outside the gene matches: 4. CDR1 is SGDLS and CDR2 is YYNGEE in the germline V gene. The CDR3 reads CASKAGQNTGELFF. The CDR3 nucleotides are TGTGCCAGCAAAGCGGGGCAAAACACCGGGGAGCTGTTTTTT.